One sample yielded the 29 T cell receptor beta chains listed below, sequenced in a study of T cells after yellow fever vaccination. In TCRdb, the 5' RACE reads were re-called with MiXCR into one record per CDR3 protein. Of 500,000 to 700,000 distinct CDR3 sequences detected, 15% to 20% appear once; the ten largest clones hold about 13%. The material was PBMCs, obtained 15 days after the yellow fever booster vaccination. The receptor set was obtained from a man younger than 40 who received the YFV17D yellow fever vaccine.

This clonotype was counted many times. DNA for the CDR3: TGTGCCAGCAGCTTAGGAGGGACAGCCTACGAGCAGTACTTC. Translation: CASSLGGTAYEQYF. The V gene is TRBV7-2, the J gene TRBJ2-7, with TRBD1 matching 7 bases. The CDR3 extends over 14 amino acids. With V trimmed by 1 base and J by 2 bases, 2 bases remained unmatched. CDR1 is SGHTA, CDR2 FQGNSA, per germline.

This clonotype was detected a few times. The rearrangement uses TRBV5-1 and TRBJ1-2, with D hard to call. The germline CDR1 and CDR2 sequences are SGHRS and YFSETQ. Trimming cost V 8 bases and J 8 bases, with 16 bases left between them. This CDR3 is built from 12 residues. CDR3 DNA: TGCGCCAGTAGAACCCAGGAGCAAGGCTACACCTTC. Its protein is CASRTQEQGYTF.

Here the CDR3 reads CATRGGYF. The CDR3 DNA reads TGCGCAACTAGGGGAGGGTATTTT. The rearrangement uses TRBV23-1 and TRBJ2-3, with a possible D match to TRBD2 (6 bases). Being an ORF, TRBV23-1 has a function that is uncertain. This CDR3 has 8 amino acids.

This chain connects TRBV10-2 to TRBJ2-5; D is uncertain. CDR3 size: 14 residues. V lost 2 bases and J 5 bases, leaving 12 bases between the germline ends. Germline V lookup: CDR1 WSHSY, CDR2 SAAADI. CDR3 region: CASSETRLAETQYF. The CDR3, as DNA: TGCGCCAGCAGTGAGACCAGGCTGGCGGAGACCCAGTACTTC.

The CDR3 nucleotides are TGTGCCAGCAGTTCCCAACGTGGACTAGCGGGAGTGGGTGAGCAGTTCTTC. This encodes CASSSQRGLAGVGEQFF. The V call is TRBV11-2, the J call TRBJ2-1; TRBD2 aligns across 13 bases. With V trimmed by 6 bases and J by 9 bases, 14 bases remained unmatched. CDR3 length: 17 residues. Germline assignment: CDR1 SGHAT and CDR2 FQNNGV.

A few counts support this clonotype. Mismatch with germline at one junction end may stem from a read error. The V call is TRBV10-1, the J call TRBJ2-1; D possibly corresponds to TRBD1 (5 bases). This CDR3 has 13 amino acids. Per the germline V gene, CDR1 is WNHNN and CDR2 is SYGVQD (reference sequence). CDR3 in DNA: TGCGCCAGCAGTGAGTCAGGGGTTCGTGAGCAGTCCTTC. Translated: CASSESGVREQSF.

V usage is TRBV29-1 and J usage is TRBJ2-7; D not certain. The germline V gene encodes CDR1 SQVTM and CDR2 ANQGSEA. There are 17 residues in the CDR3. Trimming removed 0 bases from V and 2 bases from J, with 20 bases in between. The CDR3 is CSVEETLTTKTPYEQYF. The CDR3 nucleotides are TGCAGCGTTGAAGAGACCCTCACAACAAAGACTCCCTACGAGCAGTACTTC.

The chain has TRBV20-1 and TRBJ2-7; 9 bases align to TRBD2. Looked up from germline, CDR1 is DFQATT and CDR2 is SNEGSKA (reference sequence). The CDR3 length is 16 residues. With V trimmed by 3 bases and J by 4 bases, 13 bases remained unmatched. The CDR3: CSASGGLAGTSYEQYF. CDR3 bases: TGCAGTGCTAGCGGGGGGCTAGCGGGAACTTCGTACGAGCAGTACTTC.

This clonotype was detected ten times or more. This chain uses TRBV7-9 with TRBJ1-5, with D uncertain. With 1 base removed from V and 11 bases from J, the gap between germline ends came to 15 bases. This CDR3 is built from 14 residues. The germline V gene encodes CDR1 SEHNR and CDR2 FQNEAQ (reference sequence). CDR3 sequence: CASSLDTIEVTQHF. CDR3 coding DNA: TGTGCCAGCAGCTTAGACACGATTGAGGTGACCCAGCATTTT.

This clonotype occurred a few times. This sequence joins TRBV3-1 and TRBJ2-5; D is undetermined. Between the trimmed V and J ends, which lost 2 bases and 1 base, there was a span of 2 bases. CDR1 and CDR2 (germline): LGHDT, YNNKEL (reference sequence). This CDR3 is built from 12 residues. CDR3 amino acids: CASSQIQETQYF. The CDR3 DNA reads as TGTGCCAGCAGCCAAATCCAAGAGACCCAGTACTTC.

The CDR3 nucleotides are TGTGCCAGCAGTGAAGGTTCCCGCCGGGGCACCGGGGAGCTGTTTTTT. Translation gives CASSEGSRRGTGELFF. This chain links TRBV2 with TRBJ2-2; possible D gene TRBD2, 5 bases. Germline-derived CDR1 and CDR2 are SNHLY and FYNNEI. Trimming removed 1 base at V and 4 bases at J, with 13 bases between. This CDR3 is 16 amino acids long.

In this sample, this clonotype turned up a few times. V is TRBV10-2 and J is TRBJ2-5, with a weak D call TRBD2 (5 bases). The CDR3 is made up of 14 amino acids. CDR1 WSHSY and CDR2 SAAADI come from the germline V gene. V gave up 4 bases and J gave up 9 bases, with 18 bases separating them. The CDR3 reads CASSGHPGVGAQYF. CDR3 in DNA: TGCGCCAGCAGTGGCCACCCCGGGGTCGGTGCCCAGTACTTC.

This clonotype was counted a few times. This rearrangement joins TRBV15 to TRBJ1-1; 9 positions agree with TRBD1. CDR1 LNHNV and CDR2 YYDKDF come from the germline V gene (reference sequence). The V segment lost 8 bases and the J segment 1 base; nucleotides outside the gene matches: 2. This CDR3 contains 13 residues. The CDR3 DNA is TGTGCCACCGGACAGGGGACGAACACTGAAGCTTTCTTT. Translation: CATGQGTNTEAFF.

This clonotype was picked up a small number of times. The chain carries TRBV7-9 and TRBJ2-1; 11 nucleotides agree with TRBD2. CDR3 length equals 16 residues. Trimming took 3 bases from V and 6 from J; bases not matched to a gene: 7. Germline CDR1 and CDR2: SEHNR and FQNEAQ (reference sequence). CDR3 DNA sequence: TGTGCCAGCAGCTTTGTTCCTGGGACTAGCGGCAATGAGCAGTTCTTC. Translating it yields CASSFVPGTSGNEQFF.

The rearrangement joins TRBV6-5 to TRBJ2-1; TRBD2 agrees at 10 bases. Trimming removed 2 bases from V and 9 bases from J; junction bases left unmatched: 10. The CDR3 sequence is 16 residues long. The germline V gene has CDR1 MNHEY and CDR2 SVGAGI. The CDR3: CASSYGTSGIVTEQFF. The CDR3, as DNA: TGTGCCAGCAGTTACGGCACTAGCGGGATAGTCACTGAGCAGTTCTTC.

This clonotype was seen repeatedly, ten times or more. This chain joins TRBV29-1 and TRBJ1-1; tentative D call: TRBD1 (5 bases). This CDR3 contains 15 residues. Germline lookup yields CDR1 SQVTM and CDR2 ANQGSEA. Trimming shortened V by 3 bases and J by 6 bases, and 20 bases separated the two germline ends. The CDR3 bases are TGCAGCGTTGATAATTCTGCAGGGACTGTCTCTGAAGCTTTCTTT. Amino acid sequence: CSVDNSAGTVSEAFF. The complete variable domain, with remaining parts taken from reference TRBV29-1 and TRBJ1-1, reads SAVISQKPSRDICQRGTSLTIQCQVDSQVTMMFWYRQQPGQSLTLIATANQGSEATYESGFVIDKFPISRPNLTFSTLTVSNMSPEDSSIYLCSVDNSAGTVSEAFFGQGTRLTVV.

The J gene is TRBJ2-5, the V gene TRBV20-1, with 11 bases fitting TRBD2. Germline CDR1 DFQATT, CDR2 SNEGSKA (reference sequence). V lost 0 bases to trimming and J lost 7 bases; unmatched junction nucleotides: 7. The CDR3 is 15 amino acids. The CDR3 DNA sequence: TGCAGTGCTAGAGATGGGACTAGCGGTCCTGGGACCCAGTACTTC. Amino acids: CSARDGTSGPGTQYF.

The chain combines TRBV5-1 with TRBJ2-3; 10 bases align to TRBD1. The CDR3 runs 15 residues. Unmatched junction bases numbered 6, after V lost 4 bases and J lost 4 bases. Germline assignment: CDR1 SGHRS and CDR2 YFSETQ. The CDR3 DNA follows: TGCGCCAGCAGCAAGGGACAGGGGTGGTCAGATACGCAGTATTTT. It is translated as CASSKGQGWSDTQYF.

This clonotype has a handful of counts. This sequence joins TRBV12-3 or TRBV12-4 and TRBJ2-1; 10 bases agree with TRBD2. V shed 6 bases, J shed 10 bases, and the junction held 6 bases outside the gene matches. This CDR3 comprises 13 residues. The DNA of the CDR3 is TGTGCCAGCAGACCCGGGACTAGCGAGGAGCAGTTCTTC. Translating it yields CASRPGTSEEQFF.

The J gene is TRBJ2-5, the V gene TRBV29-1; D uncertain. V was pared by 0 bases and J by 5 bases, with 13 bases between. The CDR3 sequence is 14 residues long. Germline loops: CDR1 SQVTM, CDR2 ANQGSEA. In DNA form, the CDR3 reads TGCAGCGTTGAAGATCGGAAGCGAAGGGAGACCCAGTACTTC. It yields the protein CSVEDRKRRETQYF.

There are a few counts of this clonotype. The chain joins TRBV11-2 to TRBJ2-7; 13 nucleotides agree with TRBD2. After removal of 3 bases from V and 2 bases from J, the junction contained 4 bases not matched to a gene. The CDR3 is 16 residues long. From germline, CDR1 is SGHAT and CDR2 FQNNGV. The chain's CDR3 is CASSFGTSGTAYEQYF. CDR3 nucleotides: TGTGCCAGCAGCTTTGGGACTAGCGGGACTGCCTACGAGCAGTACTTC.

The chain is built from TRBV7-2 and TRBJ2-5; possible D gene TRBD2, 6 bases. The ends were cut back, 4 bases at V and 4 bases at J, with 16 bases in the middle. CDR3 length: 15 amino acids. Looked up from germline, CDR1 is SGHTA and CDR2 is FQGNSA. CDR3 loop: CASSSLSGLRETQYF. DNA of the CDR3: TGTGCCAGCAGCTCCCTAAGCGGGTTGAGAGAGACCCAGTACTTC.

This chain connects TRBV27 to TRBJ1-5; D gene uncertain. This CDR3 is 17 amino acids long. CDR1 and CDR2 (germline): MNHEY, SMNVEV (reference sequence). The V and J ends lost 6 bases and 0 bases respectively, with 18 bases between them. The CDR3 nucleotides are TGTGCCAGCAGCCATGGACCGCCACCTTATAGCAATCAGCCCCAGCATTTT. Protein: CASSHGPPPYSNQPQHF.

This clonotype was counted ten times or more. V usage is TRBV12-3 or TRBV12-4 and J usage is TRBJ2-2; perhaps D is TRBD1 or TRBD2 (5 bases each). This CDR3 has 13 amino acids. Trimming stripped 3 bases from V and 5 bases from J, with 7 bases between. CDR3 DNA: TGTGCCAGCAGTTTCGGGGCGACCGGGGAGCTGTTTTTT. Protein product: CASSFGATGELFF.

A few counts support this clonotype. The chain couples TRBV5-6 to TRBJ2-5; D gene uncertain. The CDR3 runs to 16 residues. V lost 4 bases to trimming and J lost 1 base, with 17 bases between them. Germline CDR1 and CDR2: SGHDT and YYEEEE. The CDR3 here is CASSPLAGQSQETQYF. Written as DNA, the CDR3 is TGTGCCAGCAGCCCGCTCGCCGGGCAGAGCCAAGAGACCCAGTACTTC.

CDR3 amino acids: CASSSLRLGVVGTDTQYF. The CDR3 nucleotides read TGTGCCAGCAGCTCCCTCCGCCTCGGGGTAGTAGGCACAGATACGCAGTATTTT. This rearrangement joins TRBV11-1 to TRBJ2-3; weak D call: TRBD2 (5 bases). CDR3 length equals 18 residues. Trimming stripped 4 bases from V and 1 base from J, with 21 bases between. Germline CDR1 is SGHAT and CDR2 is FQDESV (reference sequence). The full variable domain, completed using reference TRBV11-1 and TRBJ2-3, is EAEVAQSPRYKITEKSQAVAFWCDPISGHATLYWYRQILGQGPELLVQFQDESVVDDSQLPKDRFSAERLKGVDSTLKIQPAELGDSAMYLCASSSLRLGVVGTDTQYFGPGTRLTVL.

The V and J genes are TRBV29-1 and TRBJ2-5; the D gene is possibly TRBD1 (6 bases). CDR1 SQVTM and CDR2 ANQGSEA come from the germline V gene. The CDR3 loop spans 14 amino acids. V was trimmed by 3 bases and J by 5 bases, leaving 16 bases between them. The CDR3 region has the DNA TGCAGCGTTGATTCGGGACACCACGCGGAGACCCAGTACTTC. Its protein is CSVDSGHHAETQYF.

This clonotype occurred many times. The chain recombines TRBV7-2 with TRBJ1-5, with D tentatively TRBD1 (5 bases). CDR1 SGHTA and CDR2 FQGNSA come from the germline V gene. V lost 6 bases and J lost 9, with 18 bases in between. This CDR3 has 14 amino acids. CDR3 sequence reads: CASSSLGDRGPQHF. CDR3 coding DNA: TGTGCCAGCAGTTCACTCGGGGACCGGGGGCCCCAGCATTTT.

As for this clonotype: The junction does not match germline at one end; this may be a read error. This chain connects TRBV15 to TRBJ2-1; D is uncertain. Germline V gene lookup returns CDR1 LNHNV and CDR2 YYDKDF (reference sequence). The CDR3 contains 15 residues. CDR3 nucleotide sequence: TGTGCCACCAGCCGAGACCTGAGCTCCTACAATGAGCAGTTCTTC. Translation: CATSRDLSSYNEQFF.